This T cell receptor beta chain originates from a study of T cell repertoires in cytomegalovirus infection. This clonotype was seen a few times. Its antigen remains unknown. Points from the study as a whole: Predominance within the ex vivo response was attributable to HLA-C-restricted CMV-specific TCR beta clonotypes.

TCRdb ran MiXCR on the reads and lists one entry per CDR3 protein. The table shows 230,000 or so distinct CDR3 sequences, with about 38% occurring only once. Trimming took 5 bases from V and 6 from J; bases not matched to a gene: 9. The CDR3 contains 15 residues. Germline V gives CDR1 MNHNY, CDR2 SVGAGI (reference sequence). The J gene is TRBJ1-2, the V gene TRBV6-6, with 10 positions matching TRBD1. The sequenced sample was CD8+ T cells from cultured PBMCs, obtained from culture after CMV antigen stimulation. The receptor comes from a human donor in good health (CMV status not recorded). Some clones in this sample may be carry-over from other donors' samples. CDR3 nucleotides: TGTGCCAGCAGTCCCTGGACAGGGGGTAAGGATGGCTACACCTTC. It is translated as CASSPWTGGKDGYTF.